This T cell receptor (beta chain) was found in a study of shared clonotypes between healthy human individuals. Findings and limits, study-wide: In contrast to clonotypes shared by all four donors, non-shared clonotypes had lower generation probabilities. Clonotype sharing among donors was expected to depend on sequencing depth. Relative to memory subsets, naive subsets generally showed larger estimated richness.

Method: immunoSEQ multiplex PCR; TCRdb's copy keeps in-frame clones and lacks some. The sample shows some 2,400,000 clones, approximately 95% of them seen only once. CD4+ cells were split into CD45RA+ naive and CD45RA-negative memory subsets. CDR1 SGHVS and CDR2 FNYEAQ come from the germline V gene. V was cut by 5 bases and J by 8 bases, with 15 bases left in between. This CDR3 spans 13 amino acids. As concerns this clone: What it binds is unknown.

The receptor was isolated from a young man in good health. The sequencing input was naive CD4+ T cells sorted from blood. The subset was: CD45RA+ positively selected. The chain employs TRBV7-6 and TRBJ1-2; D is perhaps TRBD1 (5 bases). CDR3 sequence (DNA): TGTGCCAGCAGCCCCCGGGGGGTTGGCGGCTACACCTTC. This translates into CASSPRGVGGYTF.